Listed here are 12 T cell receptor beta chains from one sample, sequenced in a study of cytomegalovirus exposure and HLA in healthy donors. The primer mix had 60 Vbeta and 13 Jbeta primers. Clones were read by immunoSEQ multiplex PCR, and TCRdb kept only the in-frame ones, dropping some. The sample includes approximately 110,000 clones, 69% of them seen just once. The sample comprised PBMCs. The receptor source for this set is a woman in her seventies in good health and CMV-seropositive.

The chain carries TRBV5-1 and TRBJ1-4; unclear D gene. The V and J ends lost 4 bases and 8 bases respectively, with 12 bases between them. Germline assignment: CDR1 SGHRS and CDR2 YFSETQ. The CDR3 runs 13 residues. CDR3 loop: CASSPLAGEKLFF. Written as DNA, the CDR3 is TGCGCCAGCAGCCCCTTGGCGGGGGAAAAACTGTTTTTT.

This clone was seen a single time. The rearrangement uses TRBV7-3 and TRBJ2-5; TRBD1 matches 7 bases. This CDR3 has 12 amino acids. The ends lost 1 base at V and 12 bases at J; junction bases unmatched: 5. In germline, CDR1 is SGHTA, CDR2 FQGTGA. The CDR3 DNA sequence: TGTGCCAGCAGCTTAATGCCGGGACAGAAGTACTTC. It codes for CASSLMPGQKYF.

This chain joins TRBV19 and TRBJ1-2, with a possible D match to TRBD1 (5 bases). This CDR3 is built from 14 residues. The V end was cut by 7 bases, the J end by 3 bases, with 15 bases between. Looked up from germline, CDR1 is LNHDA and CDR2 is SQIVND (reference sequence). CDR3 sequence: CASTQGGADYGYTF. Here the CDR3 DNA reads TGTGCCAGTACCCAGGGAGGGGCGGACTATGGCTACACCTTC.

CDR3 sequence: CASASGGAGEETQYF. CDR3 coding DNA: TGTGCCAGTGCTAGCGGGGGGGCGGGGGAGGAGACCCAGTACTTC. The rearrangement uses TRBV6-5 and TRBJ2-5, with TRBD2 matching 12 bases. J was trimmed by 5 bases and V by 9 bases; bases with no gene match: 10. The germline CDR1 and CDR2 sequences are MNHEY and SVGAGI. The CDR3 consists of 15 residues.

The CDR3 region is CASSEQAQLNTEAFF. CDR3 coding DNA: TGCGCCAGCAGTGAACAGGCCCAACTGAACACTGAAGCTTTCTTT. This sequence joins TRBV10-1 and TRBJ1-1, with a tentative D call TRBD1 (5 bases). V gave up 3 bases and J gave up 0 bases, with 11 bases separating them. Germline V gives CDR1 WNHNN, CDR2 SYGVQD (reference sequence). This CDR3 spans 15 amino acids.

A few counts support this clone. This chain links TRBV5-1 with TRBJ2-3, with 7 bases that match TRBD2. The CDR3 length is 14 residues. V trimming: 6 bases; J trimming: 2 bases; junction bases outside the gene matches: 6. Germline-derived CDR1 and CDR2 are SGHRS and YFSETQ. The CDR3 is CASTRGENTDTQYF. Here the CDR3 DNA reads TGCGCCAGCACCCGGGGGGAGAACACAGATACGCAGTATTTT.

V is TRBV29-1 and J is TRBJ1-1; D unresolved. Trimming left V 6 bases short and J 6 bases short, with 11 bases between. Germline CDR1 and CDR2: SQVTM and ANQGSEA. CDR3 length equals 11 residues. The chain's CDR3 is CSVGDLAEAFF. The CDR3 DNA sequence: TGCAGCGTGGGAGATCTGGCTGAAGCTTTCTTT.

This rearrangement joins TRBV5-6 to TRBJ1-1; D is uncertain. Germline CDR1 and CDR2: SGHDT and YYEEEE. The CDR3 spans 16 residues. V lost 6 bases and J lost 1, with 19 bases in between. The CDR3 DNA is TGTGCCAGCATCCCTTGGTATCGGAGCTCGAACACTGAAGCTTTCTTT. It codes for CASIPWYRSSNTEAFF.

This CDR3 is CAWSVMEQGMAQHF. CDR3 coding DNA: TGTGCCTGGAGTGTAATGGAACAGGGGATGGCCCAGCATTTT. The chain links TRBV30 to TRBJ1-5, with 7 bases lining up with TRBD1. The J segment lost 11 bases and the V segment lost 0 bases, leaving 10 bases of the junction unmatched. The CDR3 totals 14 residues. Germline loops: CDR1 GTSNPN, CDR2 SVGIG (reference sequence).

V gene TRBV2 combines with J gene TRBJ1-2, with a weak D call TRBD1 (5 bases). CDR1 and CDR2 (germline): SNHLY, FYNNEI. V gave up 3 bases and J gave up 8 bases, with 13 bases separating them. There are 13 residues in the CDR3. CDR3 coding DNA: TGTGCCAGCAGTGATGGCAGGGCTTGGGGCTACACCTTC. Protein product: CASSDGRAWGYTF.

The chain has TRBV9 and TRBJ1-1; D is unclear. The CDR3 has 13 residues. The V end lost 0 bases, the J end lost 1 base, and 4 bases lay between the germline ends. Germline V gene sequence: CDR1 SGDLS, CDR2 YYNGEE. CDR3 nucleotides: TGTGCCAGCAGCGTAGAAGCGAACACTGAAGCTTTCTTT. Translating gives CASSVEANTEAFF.

This rearrangement joins TRBV27 to TRBJ1-1; D possibly corresponds to TRBD1 (5 bases). The V gene lost 2 bases and the J gene lost 5 bases, with 15 bases spanning the gap. The CDR3 is made up of 15 amino acids. Germline CDR1 MNHEY, CDR2 SMNVEV (reference sequence). CDR3 nucleotides: TGTGCCAGCAGTTTAGGACTAATGCGGGGGACTGAAGCTTTCTTT. It encodes CASSLGLMRGTEAFF.